This TCR beta chain was documented in a study of blood T cell repertoires in COVID-19. Across the whole study: COVID-19 samples collected from the United States, Italy and Spain covered acute and convalescent phases.

The CDR3 is 15 residues long. V gave up 4 bases and J gave up 2 bases, with 14 bases separating them. Germline values: CDR1 SGHAT, CDR2 FQDESV (reference sequence). As handled by the study authors: Scientists estimated how many nucleated cells there were by amplifying reference gene primers. Assay: immunoSEQ multiplex PCR; the TCRdb copy retains only in-frame clones and omits some. From that table come the V and J calls and clone size; the DNA was used to work out D and trimming. The sample contains a few hundred thousand clones, roughly 91% of which appear only once. Sequenced input: PBMCs or T cells enriched from blood (not recorded which). The J gene is TRBJ1-2, the V gene TRBV11-1; D ambiguous. The source of this sequence is a man aged 25-40 years in a cohort exposed to, infected with or recovered from COVID-19 (not recorded which). The chain's CDR3 is CASSSILGQNYGYTF. The CDR3 nucleotides read TGTGCCAGCAGCTCCATTCTGGGCCAGAACTATGGCTACACCTTC.